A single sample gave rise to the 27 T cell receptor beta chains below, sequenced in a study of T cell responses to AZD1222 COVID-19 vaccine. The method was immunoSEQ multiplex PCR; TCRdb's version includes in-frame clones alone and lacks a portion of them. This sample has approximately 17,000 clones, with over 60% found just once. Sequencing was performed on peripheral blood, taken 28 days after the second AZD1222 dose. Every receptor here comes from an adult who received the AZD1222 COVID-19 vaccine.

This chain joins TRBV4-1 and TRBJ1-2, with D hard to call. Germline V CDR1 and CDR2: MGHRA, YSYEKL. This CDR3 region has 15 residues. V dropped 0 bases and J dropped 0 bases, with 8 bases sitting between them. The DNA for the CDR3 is TGCGCCAGCAGCCAAGATAGGAATCCTAACTATGGCTACACCTTC. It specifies CASSQDRNPNYGYTF.

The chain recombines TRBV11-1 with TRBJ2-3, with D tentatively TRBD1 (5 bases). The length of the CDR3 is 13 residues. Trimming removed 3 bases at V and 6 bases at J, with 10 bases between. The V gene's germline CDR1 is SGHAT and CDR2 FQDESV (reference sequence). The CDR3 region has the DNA TGTGCCAGCAGCTTGGGGCCAGGGGATACGCAGTATTTT. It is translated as CASSLGPGDTQYF. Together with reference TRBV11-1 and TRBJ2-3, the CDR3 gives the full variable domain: EAEVAQSPRYKITEKSQAVAFWCDPISGHATLYWYRQILGQGPELLVQFQDESVVDDSQLPKDRFSAERLKGVDSTLKIQPAELGDSAMYLCASSLGPGDTQYFGPGTRLTVL.

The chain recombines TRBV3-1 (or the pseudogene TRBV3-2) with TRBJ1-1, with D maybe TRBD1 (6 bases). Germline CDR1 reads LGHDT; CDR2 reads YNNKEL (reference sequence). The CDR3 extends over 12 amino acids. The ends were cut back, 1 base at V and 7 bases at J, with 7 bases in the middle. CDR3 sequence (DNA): TGTGCCAGCAGCCAAGCAGGGGTTGAAGCTTTCTTT. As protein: CASSQAGVEAFF.

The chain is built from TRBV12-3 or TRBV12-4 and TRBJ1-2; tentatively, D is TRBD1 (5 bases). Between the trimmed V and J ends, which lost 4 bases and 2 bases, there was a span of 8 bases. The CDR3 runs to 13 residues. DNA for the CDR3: TGTGCCAGCAGTTCAAGGGACAACTATGGCTACACCTTC. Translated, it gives CASSSRDNYGYTF.

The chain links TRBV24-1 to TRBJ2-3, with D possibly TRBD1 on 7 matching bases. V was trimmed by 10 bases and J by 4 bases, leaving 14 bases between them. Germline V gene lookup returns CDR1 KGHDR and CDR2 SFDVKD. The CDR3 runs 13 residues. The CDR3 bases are TGTGCCACGGAGGGGGCGAGCGCAGATACGCAGTATTTT. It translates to CATEGASADTQYF.

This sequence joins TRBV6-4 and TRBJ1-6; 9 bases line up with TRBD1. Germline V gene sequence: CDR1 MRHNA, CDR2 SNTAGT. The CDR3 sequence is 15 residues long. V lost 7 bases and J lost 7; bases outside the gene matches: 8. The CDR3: CASIFHRGRNSPLHF. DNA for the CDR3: TGTGCCAGCATCTTCCACAGGGGGCGGAATTCACCCCTCCACTTT.

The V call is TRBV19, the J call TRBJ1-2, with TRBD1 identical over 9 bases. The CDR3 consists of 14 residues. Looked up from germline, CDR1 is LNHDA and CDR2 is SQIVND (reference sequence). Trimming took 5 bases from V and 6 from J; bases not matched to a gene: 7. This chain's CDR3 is CASSHRDRVDGYTF. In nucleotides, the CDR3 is TGTGCCAGTAGTCACCGGGACAGGGTTGATGGCTACACCTTC. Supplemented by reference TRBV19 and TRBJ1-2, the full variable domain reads DGGITQSPKYLFRKEGQNVTLSCEQNLNHDAMYWYRQDPGQGLRLIYYSQIVNDFQKGDIAEGYSVSREKKESFPLTVTSAQKNPTAFYLCASSHRDRVDGYTFGSGTRLTVV.

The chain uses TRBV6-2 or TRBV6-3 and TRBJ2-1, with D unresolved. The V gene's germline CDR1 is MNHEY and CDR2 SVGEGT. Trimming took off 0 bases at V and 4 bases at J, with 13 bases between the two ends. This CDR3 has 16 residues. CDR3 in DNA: TGTGCCAGCAGTTACTCGGCCTCTCGCCAGTACAATGAGCAGTTCTTC. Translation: CASSYSASRQYNEQFF.

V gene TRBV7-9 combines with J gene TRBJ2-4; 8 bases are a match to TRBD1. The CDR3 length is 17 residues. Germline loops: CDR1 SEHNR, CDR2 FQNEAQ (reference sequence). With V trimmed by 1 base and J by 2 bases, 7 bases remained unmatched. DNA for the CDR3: TGTGCCAGCAGCTTAGAGTCGGCAGGGGGCTCCAAAAACATTCAGTACTTC. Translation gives CASSLESAGGSKNIQYF.

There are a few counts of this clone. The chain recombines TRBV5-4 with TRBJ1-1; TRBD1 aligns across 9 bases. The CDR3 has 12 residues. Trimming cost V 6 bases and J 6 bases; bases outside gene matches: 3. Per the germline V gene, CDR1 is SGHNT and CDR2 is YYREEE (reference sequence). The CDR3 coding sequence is TGTGCCAGCAAACAGGGGGCGGCTGAAGCTTTCTTT. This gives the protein CASKQGAAEAFF.

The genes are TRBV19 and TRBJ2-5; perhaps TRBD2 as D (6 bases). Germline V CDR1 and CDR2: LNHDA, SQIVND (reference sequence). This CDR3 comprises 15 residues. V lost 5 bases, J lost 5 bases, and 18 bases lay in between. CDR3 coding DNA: TGTGCCAGTAGTCCCGAGGTTACTAGCATCGAGACCCAGTACTTC. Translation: CASSPEVTSIETQYF.

CDR3 region: CAIRAHSTDTQYF. The CDR3 DNA is TGTGCCATCAGGGCCCATAGCACAGATACGCAGTATTTT. V gene TRBV10-3 combines with J gene TRBJ2-3, with no clear D. V lost 6 bases, J lost 0 bases, and 7 bases lay in between. The CDR3 consists of 13 residues. CDR1 ENHRY and CDR2 SYGVKD come from the germline V gene.

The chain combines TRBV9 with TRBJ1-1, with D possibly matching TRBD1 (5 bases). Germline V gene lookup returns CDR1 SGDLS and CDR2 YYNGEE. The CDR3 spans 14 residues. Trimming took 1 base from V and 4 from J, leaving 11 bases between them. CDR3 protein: CASSVTGEGTEAFF. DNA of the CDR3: TGTGCCAGCAGCGTAACAGGCGAGGGCACTGAAGCTTTCTTT. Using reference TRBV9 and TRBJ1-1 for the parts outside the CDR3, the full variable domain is DSGVTQTPKHLITATGQRVTLRCSPRSGDLSVYWYQQSLDQGLQFLIQYYNGEERAKGNILERFSAQQFPDLHSELNLSSLELGDSALYFCASSVTGEGTEAFFGQGTRLTVV.

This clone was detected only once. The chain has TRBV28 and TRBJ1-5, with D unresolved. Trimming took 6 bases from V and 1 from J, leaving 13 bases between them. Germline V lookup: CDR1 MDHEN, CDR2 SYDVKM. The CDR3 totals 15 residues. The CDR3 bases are TGTGCCAGCAGACGAGAGGAGGTGAGCAATCAGCCCCAGCATTTT. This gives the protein CASRREEVSNQPQHF. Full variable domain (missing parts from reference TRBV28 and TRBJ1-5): DVKVTQSSRYLVKRTGEKVFLECVQDMDHENMFWYRQDPGLGLRLIYFSYDVKMKEKGDIPEGYSVSREKKERFSLILESASTNQTSMYLCASRREEVSNQPQHFGDGTRLSIL.

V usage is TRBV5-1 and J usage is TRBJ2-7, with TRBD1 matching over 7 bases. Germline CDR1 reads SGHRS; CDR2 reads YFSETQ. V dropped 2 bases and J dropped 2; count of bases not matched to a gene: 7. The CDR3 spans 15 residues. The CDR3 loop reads CASSFGAGGPYEQYF. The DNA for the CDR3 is TGCGCCAGCAGCTTTGGGGCAGGGGGACCCTACGAGCAGTACTTC.

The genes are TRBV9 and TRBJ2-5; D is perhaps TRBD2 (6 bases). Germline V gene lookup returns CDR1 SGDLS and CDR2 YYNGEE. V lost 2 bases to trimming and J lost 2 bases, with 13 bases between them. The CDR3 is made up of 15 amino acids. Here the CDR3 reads CASSVAGTPQETQYF. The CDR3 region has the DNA TGTGCCAGCAGCGTCGCGGGGACCCCGCAAGAGACCCAGTACTTC.

Here the CDR3 reads CASSRGQGRDEQYF. CDR3 nucleotides: TGTGCCAGCAGCCGTGGACAGGGTCGGGACGAGCAGTACTTC. The genes are TRBV7-9 and TRBJ2-7, with TRBD1 matching 8 bases. This CDR3 is 14 amino acids long. The germline V gene encodes CDR1 SEHNR and CDR2 FQNEAQ (reference sequence). V lost 5 bases, J lost 5 bases, and 8 bases stayed unmatched. The full variable domain, with the rest looked up from reference TRBV7-9 and TRBJ2-7, is DTGVSQNPRHKITKRGQNVTFRCDPISEHNRLYWYRQTLGQGPEFLTYFQNEAQLEKSRLLSDRFSAERPKGSFSTLEIQRTEQGDSAMYLCASSRGQGRDEQYFGPGTRLTVT.

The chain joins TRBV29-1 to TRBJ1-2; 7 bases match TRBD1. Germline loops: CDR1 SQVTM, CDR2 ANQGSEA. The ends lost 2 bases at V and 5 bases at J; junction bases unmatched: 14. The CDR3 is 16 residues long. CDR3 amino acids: CSVEKWIGRGRYGYTF. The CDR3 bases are TGCAGCGTTGAAAAATGGATTGGAAGGGGGCGGTATGGCTACACCTTC.

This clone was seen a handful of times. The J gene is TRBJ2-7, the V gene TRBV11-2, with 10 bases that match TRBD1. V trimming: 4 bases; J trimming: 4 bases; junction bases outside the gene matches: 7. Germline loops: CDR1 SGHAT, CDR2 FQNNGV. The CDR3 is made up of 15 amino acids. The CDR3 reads CASSSARTGGYEQYF. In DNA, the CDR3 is TGTGCCAGCAGCTCTGCTAGGACAGGGGGTTACGAGCAGTACTTC.

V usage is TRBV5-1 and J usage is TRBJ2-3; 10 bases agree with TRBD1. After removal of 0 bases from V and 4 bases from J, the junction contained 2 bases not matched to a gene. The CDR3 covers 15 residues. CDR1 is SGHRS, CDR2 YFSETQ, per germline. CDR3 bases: TGCGCCAGCAGCTTGGCGGGACAGGGGCCAGATACGCAGTATTTT. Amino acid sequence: CASSLAGQGPDTQYF.

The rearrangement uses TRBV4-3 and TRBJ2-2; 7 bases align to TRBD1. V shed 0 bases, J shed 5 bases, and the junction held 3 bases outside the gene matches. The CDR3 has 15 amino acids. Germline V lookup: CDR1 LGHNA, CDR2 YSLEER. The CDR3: CASSQDRGTTGELFF. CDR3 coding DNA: TGCGCCAGCAGCCAAGACAGGGGGACAACCGGGGAGCTGTTTTTT.

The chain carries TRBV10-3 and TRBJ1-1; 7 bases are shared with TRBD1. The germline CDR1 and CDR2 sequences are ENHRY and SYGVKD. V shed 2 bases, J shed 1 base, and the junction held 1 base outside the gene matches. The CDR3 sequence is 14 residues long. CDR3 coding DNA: TGTGCCATCAGTGAGAGGGACAGGAACACTGAAGCTTTCTTT. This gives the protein CAISERDRNTEAFF.

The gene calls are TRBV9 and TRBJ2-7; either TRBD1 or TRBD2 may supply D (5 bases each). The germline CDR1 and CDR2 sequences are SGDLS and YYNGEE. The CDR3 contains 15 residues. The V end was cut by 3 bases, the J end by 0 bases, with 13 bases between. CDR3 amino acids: CASSARDHSSYEQYF. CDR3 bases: TGTGCCAGCAGCGCTCGGGACCATAGCTCCTACGAGCAGTACTTC.

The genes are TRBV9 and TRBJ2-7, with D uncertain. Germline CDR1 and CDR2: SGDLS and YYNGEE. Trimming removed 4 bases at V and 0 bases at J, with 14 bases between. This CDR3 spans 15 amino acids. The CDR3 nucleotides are TGTGCCAGCAGCTTCAGGCGGTTTCTCTCCTACGAGCAGTACTTC. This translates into CASSFRRFLSYEQYF.

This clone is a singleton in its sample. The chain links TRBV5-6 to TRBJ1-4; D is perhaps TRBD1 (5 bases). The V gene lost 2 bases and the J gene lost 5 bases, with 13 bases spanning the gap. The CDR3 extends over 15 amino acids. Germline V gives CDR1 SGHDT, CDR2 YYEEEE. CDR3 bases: TGTGCCAGCAGCTTCGTAGGGACCGCGAATGAAAAACTGTTTTTT. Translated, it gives CASSFVGTANEKLFF.

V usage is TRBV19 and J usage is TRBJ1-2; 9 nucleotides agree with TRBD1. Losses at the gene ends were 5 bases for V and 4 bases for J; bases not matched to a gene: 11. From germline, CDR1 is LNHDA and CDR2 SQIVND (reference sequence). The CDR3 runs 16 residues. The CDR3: CASSDNNRGLSYGYTF. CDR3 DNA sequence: TGTGCCAGTAGTGACAACAACAGGGGGCTGAGCTATGGCTACACCTTC.

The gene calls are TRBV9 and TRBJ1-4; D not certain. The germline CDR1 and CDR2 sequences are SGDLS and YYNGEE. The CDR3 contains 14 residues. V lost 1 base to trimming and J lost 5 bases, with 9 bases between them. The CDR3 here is CASSVQATNEKLFF. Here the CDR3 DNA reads TGTGCCAGCAGCGTACAGGCCACAAATGAAAAACTGTTTTTT.